These T cell receptor beta chains were read from a single sample in a study of blood T cell repertoires in COVID-19. This table comes from immunoSEQ multiplex PCR, and its TCRdb copy is limited to in-frame clones, with some not included. The sample has more than 75,000 clones, roughly 90% seen once. Sequences were obtained from peripheral blood. The receptors shown here come from a man over 45 with COVID-19, enrolled during active disease. Each CDR3 is given with its conserved first and last residue. D genes are given only for firm matches. Clone size is stated in some rows and not others, as once, few, many or a class when expanded.

v_call,j_call,d_call,clone_size,cdr3_aa,cdr3_nt
TRBV5-1,TRBJ2-3,TRBD2,-,CASSFGTSGADTQYF,TGCGCCAGCAGCTTTGGGACTAGCGGGGCAGATACGCAGTATTTT
TRBV2,TRBJ1-2,-,-,CASSELYVNGYTF,TGTGCCAGCAGTGAATTGTATGTAAATGGCTACACCTTC
TRBV6-2/TRBV6-3,TRBJ2-7,TRBD2,-,CASSQGTSGFKPYEQYF,TGTGCCAGCAGTCAAGGGACTAGCGGTTTTAAGCCGTATGAGCAGTACTTC
TRBV27,TRBJ2-6,TRBD1,-,CASSPTGGSSGANVLTF,TGTGCCAGCAGTCCGACAGGGGGTTCCTCTGGGGCCAACGTCCTGACTTTC
TRBV4-1,TRBJ1-1,-,-,CASSQEYRQLAFF,TGCGCCAGCAGCCAGGAATACAGACAATTAGCTTTCTTT
TRBV7-9,TRBJ1-1,-,-,CASRGPNTEAFF,TGTGCCAGCAGGGGCCCGAACACTGAAGCTTTCTTT
TRBV5-6,TRBJ2-7,-,-,CASSLRYEQYF,TGTGCCAGCAGCTTGCGGTACGAGCAGTACTTC
TRBV10-3,TRBJ1-1,-,-,CAISLNLLGDSLGGRGTEAFF,TGTGCCATCAGTCTCAACCTCCTGGGGGACTCCCTAGGAGGAAGGGGCACTGAAGCTTTCTTT
TRBV25-1,TRBJ1-4,-,-,CASTGIGEKLFF,TGTGCCAGCACAGGGATTGGGGAAAAACTGTTTTTT
TRBV20-1,TRBJ1-1,-,-,CSATGREAFF,TGCAGTGCTACCGGCAGGGAAGCTTTCTTT
TRBV5-1,TRBJ2-1,TRBD2,-,CASRPLAGGLNEQFF,TGCGCCAGCAGACCCTTGGCGGGGGGGCTCAATGAGCAGTTCTTC
TRBV19,TRBJ1-1,-,-,CASIRGRGNTEAFF,TGTGCCAGTATACGAGGGAGGGGGAACACTGAAGCTTTCTTT
TRBV6-5,TRBJ2-3,TRBD1,-,CASSYDGTGVDTQYF,TGTGCCAGCAGTTACGACGGGACAGGGGTCGATACGCAGTATTTT
TRBV19,TRBJ1-5,-,-,CASTPRGTQGPQHF,TGTGCCAGTACACCGCGGGGTACCCAAGGGCCCCAGCATTTT
TRBV27,TRBJ1-6,TRBD1,-,CASSLSSNRYFRGASPLHF,TGTGCCAGCAGTTTATCCTCCAACCGTTACTTCAGGGGGGCTTCACCCCTCCACTTT
TRBV6-1,TRBJ1-5,TRBD1,-,CASSERQGANQPQHF,TGTGCCAGCAGTGAGAGGCAGGGGGCGAATCAGCCCCAGCATTTT
TRBV11-2,TRBJ1-1,-,-,CASSSLPRGTTEAFF,TGTGCCAGCAGCTCCCTCCCTAGGGGGACCACTGAAGCTTTCTTT
TRBV27,TRBJ2-7,TRBD1,-,CASSLSKGQGLYEQYF,TGTGCCAGCAGTTTATCGAAGGGACAGGGACTCTACGAGCAGTACTTC
TRBV28,TRBJ1-2,TRBD1,few,CASTGQGNGYTF,TGTGCCAGCACCGGACAGGGGAATGGCTACACCTTC
TRBV11-2,TRBJ1-1,-,-,CASSLDRGTEAFF,TGTGCCAGCAGCTTAGATCGAGGCACTGAAGCTTTCTTT
TRBV28,TRBJ2-7,-,-,CASNPPGKNGEQYF,TGTGCCAGCAACCCTCCGGGAAAAAACGGGGAGCAGTACTTC
TRBV10-3,TRBJ2-3,TRBD2,-,CAISDVWRGSTDTQYF,TGTGCCATCAGTGATGTGTGGCGGGGGAGCACAGATACGCAGTATTTT
TRBV29-1,TRBJ2-1,-,-,CSVGGAYNEQFF,TGCAGCGTTGGCGGGGCCTACAATGAGCAGTTCTTC
TRBV4-1,TRBJ1-1,-,-,CASSLTRQINTEAFF,TGCGCCAGCAGCCTGACTAGACAGATTAACACTGAAGCTTTCTTT
TRBV28,TRBJ2-7,-,-,CASSPYRNEYEQYF,TGTGCCAGCAGTCCTTACAGAAATGAGTACGAGCAGTACTTC
TRBV15,TRBJ2-3,TRBD1,-,CATSRGQAQLTDTQYF,TGTGCCACCAGCAGGGGACAGGCACAACTAACAGATACGCAGTATTTT
TRBV4-2,TRBJ1-1,-,-,CASSQEAAAPTGAFF,TGTGCCAGCAGCCAAGAAGCAGCAGCCCCGACGGGAGCTTTCTTT
TRBV3-1/TRBV3-2,TRBJ2-3,TRBD1,-,CASSHRGRTDTQYF,TGTGCCAGCAGCCACAGGGGGCGCACAGATACGCAGTATTTT
TRBV5-1,TRBJ2-1,TRBD1,-,CASLGQGDEQFF,TGCGCCAGCCTGGGACAGGGGGATGAGCAGTTCTTC
TRBV5-1,TRBJ1-6,-,-,CASSAWGRNSPLHF,TGCGCCAGCAGCGCATGGGGGCGAAATTCACCCCTCCACTTT
TRBV19,TRBJ1-1,-,-,CAASVGANTEAFF,TGTGCCGCCAGCGTGGGGGCGAACACTGAAGCTTTCTTT
TRBV6-6,TRBJ1-1,TRBD1,-,CASSPIWSGTGKNTEAFF,TGTGCCAGCAGTCCGATTTGGTCCGGGACAGGGAAGAACACTGAAGCTTTCTTT
TRBV6-5,TRBJ2-1,TRBD2,-,CASSPASGDPNEQFF,TGTGCCAGCAGTCCAGCTAGCGGGGACCCCAATGAGCAGTTCTTC
TRBV4-1,TRBJ1-1,-,-,CASSQVNSGTEAFF,TGCGCCAGCAGCCAAGTTAATTCCGGCACTGAAGCTTTCTTT
TRBV4-1,TRBJ2-1,TRBD2,-,CASRRGVSNEQFF,TGCGCCAGCAGGCGGGGGGTTTCCAATGAGCAGTTCTTC
TRBV6-1,TRBJ1-6,-,-,CASSEAGPGWSPLHF,TGTGCCAGCAGTGAAGCGGGCCCAGGGTGGTCACCCCTCCACTTT
TRBV7-9,TRBJ2-1,-,once,CASSPHSTSYNEQFF,TGTGCCAGCAGCCCACACTCGACTAGTTACAATGAGCAGTTCTTC
TRBV10-3,TRBJ2-7,-,-,CAISDYYEQYF,TGTGCCATCAGTGACTACTACGAGCAGTACTTC
TRBV7-8,TRBJ2-7,-,once,CASSLGTAYEQYF,TGTGCCAGCAGCTTAGGAACAGCCTACGAGCAGTACTTC
TRBV14,TRBJ2-7,TRBD1,once,CASSPYMDRATYEQYF,TGTGCCAGCAGCCCGTACATGGACAGGGCCACCTACGAGCAGTACTTC
TRBV28,TRBJ1-4,TRBD1,-,CASSVAPGQGSTNEKLFF,TGTGCCAGCAGCGTAGCCCCTGGACAGGGATCAACTAATGAAAAACTGTTTTTT
TRBV6-5,TRBJ2-5,-,-,CASVKNRVVGETQYF,TGTGCCAGCGTCAAAAACAGGGTCGTCGGAGAGACCCAGTACTTC
TRBV9,TRBJ1-6,TRBD1,-,CASSAGTGGSYNSPLHF,TGTGCCAGCAGCGCCGGGACAGGGGGCTCCTATAATTCACCCCTCCACTTT
TRBV3-1/TRBV3-2,TRBJ1-2,-,-,CASSPLTGKYGYTF,TGTGCCAGCAGCCCGCTAACAGGGAAGTATGGCTACACCTTC
TRBV27,TRBJ1-4,TRBD1,-,CASSAAGQQRLTNEKLFF,TGTGCCAGCAGTGCCGCGGGACAGCAGCGGTTAACTAATGAAAAACTGTTTTTT
TRBV28,TRBJ1-1,TRBD1,-,CASSRGLTGSLGAFF,TGTGCCAGCAGTCGTGGATTGACAGGGAGTCTGGGAGCTTTCTTT
TRBV11-2,TRBJ2-1,-,once,CASSPYDTDNEQFF,TGTGCCAGCAGCCCCTATGACACCGACAATGAGCAGTTCTTC
TRBV20-1,TRBJ2-1,TRBD2,-,CSASYASGGPSYNEQFF,TGCAGTGCTAGTTATGCTAGCGGGGGTCCAAGCTACAATGAGCAGTTCTTC
TRBV18,TRBJ2-7,-,-,CASSPPMRGEYEQYF,TGTGCCAGCTCACCACCGATGCGGGGCGAATACGAGCAGTACTTC
TRBV5-1,TRBJ1-1,-,-,CASSIDRMNTEAFF,TGCGCCAGCAGCATCGACAGGATGAACACTGAAGCTTTCTTT
TRBV6-2/TRBV6-3,TRBJ2-3,-,-,CASSYSIGQHSTDTQYF,TGTGCCAGCAGTTACTCGATCGGACAGCATAGCACAGATACGCAGTATTTT
TRBV19,TRBJ1-5,-,-,CASSIGFNQPQHF,TGTGCCAGTAGTATTGGCTTTAATCAGCCCCAGCATTTT
TRBV14,TRBJ2-3,TRBD2,once,CASSQGLASNTQYF,TGTGCCAGCAGCCAAGGACTAGCGTCAAATACGCAGTATTTT